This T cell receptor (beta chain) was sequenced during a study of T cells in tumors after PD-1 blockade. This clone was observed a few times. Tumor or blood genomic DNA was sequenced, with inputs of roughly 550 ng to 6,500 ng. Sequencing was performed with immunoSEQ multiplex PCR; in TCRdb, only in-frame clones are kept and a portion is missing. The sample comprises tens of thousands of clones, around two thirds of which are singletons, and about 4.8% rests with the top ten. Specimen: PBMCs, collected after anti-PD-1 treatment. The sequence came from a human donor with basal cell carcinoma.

The CDR3 region is CASSLGQVGDDYGYTF. The CDR3 DNA is TGTGCCAGCAGCTTAGGACAGGTCGGGGACGACTATGGCTACACCTTC. V usage is TRBV7-8 and J usage is TRBJ1-2, with D tentatively TRBD1 (6 bases). CDR3 size: 16 residues. The V end was cut by 1 base, the J end by 3 bases, with 15 bases between. From germline, CDR1 is SGHVS and CDR2 FQNEAQ.